One and the same sample provided the 12 T cell receptor beta chains below, sequenced in a study of Ad26.COV2.S vaccination and SARS-CoV-2 variants. Treatment of the sample: around 19 received Ad26.COV2.S at low or high dose, single or two shots; roughly five received placebo; per-sample allocation not given. After the first vaccine or placebo injection, samples were drawn on day 63. This table comes from immunoSEQ multiplex PCR, and its TCRdb copy is limited to in-frame clones, with some not included. The sample includes about 350,000 clones, around 89% of them seen just once. Source: peripheral blood, taken in a trial of Ad26.COV2.S vaccine versus placebo. These receptors were obtained from a person aged 18-60 years who received the Ad26.COV2.S COVID-19 vaccine or a placebo.

V is TRBV4-1 and J is TRBJ2-7; D is possibly TRBD1 or TRBD2 (5 bases each). The CDR3 has 14 amino acids. The germline V and J ends were trimmed by 3 bases and 1 base, with 10 bases remaining between them. Germline CDR1 is MGHRA and CDR2 is YSYEKL. The CDR3 nucleotides read TGCGCCAGCAGCCAGGGACCGCTGTCCTACGAGCAGTACTTC. It codes for CASSQGPLSYEQYF.

This clone was counted ten times or more. The rearrangement joins TRBV11-2 to TRBJ1-6; D call uncertain. The germline V gene has CDR1 SGHAT and CDR2 FQNNGV. Trimming shortened V by 3 bases and J by 6 bases, and 9 bases separated the two germline ends. This CDR3 contains 14 residues. The CDR3 nucleotides are TGTGCCAGCAGCTTTGTGCAGATTAATTCACCCCTCCACTTT. Amino acid sequence: CASSFVQINSPLHF. The full variable domain, its missing parts supplied by reference TRBV11-2 and TRBJ1-6, is EAGVAQSPRYKIIEKRQSVAFWCNPISGHATLYWYQQILGQGPKLLIQFQNNGVVDDSQLPKDRFSAERLKGVDSTLKIQPAKLEDSAVYLCASSFVQINSPLHFGNGTRLTVT.

The chain combines TRBV9 with TRBJ1-6; D is unresolved. Germline V gives CDR1 SGDLS, CDR2 YYNGEE. The germline V and J ends were trimmed by 3 bases and 7 bases, with 11 bases remaining between them. The length of the CDR3 is 14 residues. The CDR3 DNA reads as TGTGCCAGCAGCGCCTCGGGGATAAATTCACCCCTCCACTTT. Amino acids: CASSASGINSPLHF.

This rearrangement joins TRBV6-5 to TRBJ2-4; TRBD2 aligns across 7 bases. The CDR3 is made up of 14 amino acids. Germline CDR1 reads MNHEY; CDR2 reads SVGAGI. J gave up 7 bases and V 0 bases, and 3 bases lay outside the gene matches. The CDR3 DNA sequence: TGTGCCAGCAGTTACTCGGTGGGGGGGAACATTCAGTACTTC. It encodes CASSYSVGGNIQYF.

The CDR3: CASSQQGVDEQFF. Written as DNA, the CDR3 is TGTGCCAGCAGTCAACAGGGGGTCGATGAGCAGTTCTTC. The genes are TRBV27 and TRBJ2-1; 8 nucleotides align to TRBD1. Trimming removed 5 bases from V and 8 bases from J; junction bases left unmatched: 5. CDR3 size: 13 residues. Looked up from germline, CDR1 is MNHEY and CDR2 is SMNVEV (reference sequence).

The chain joins TRBV19 to TRBJ2-7; perhaps TRBD1 as D (6 bases). Germline CDR1 is LNHDA and CDR2 is SQIVND (reference sequence). The CDR3 length is 16 residues. Between the trimmed V and J ends, which lost 4 bases and 3 bases, there was a span of 19 bases. CDR3 bases: TGTGCCAGTAGTACTCTTCCGACAGGAGGAAACTACGAGCAGTACTTC. Its protein is CASSTLPTGGNYEQYF.

CDR3 loop: CATSRDSHVTYEQYF. The CDR3 nucleotides are TGTGCCACCAGCAGAGATTCCCATGTTACCTACGAGCAGTACTTC. V and J are TRBV15 and TRBJ2-7; D is unresolved. V shed 0 bases and J shed 2 bases, with 11 bases lying between them. CDR1 and CDR2 (germline): LNHNV, YYDKDF (reference sequence). The CDR3 is 15 amino acids.

V gene TRBV6-5 combines with J gene TRBJ1-4; 7 bases align to TRBD1. The trim removed 6 bases at V and 6 bases at J, leaving 7 bases unmatched. CDR1 is MNHEY and CDR2 is SVGAGI in the germline V gene. The CDR3 is 14 amino acids. This CDR3 reads CASRTGPRDEKLFF. The CDR3 region has the DNA TGTGCCAGCAGGACAGGGCCCCGAGATGAAAAACTGTTTTTT.

This sequence joins TRBV11-3 and TRBJ2-3; the D is unclear. The V and J ends lost 1 base and 0 bases respectively, with 8 bases between them. CDR3 length equals 15 residues. Germline CDR1 is SGHNT and CDR2 is YENEEA. As DNA, the CDR3 is TGTGCCAGCAGCTTAGGATCCCACAGCACAGATACGCAGTATTTT. Translation gives CASSLGSHSTDTQYF. The whole variable domain, filled in from reference TRBV11-3 and TRBJ2-3, reads EAGVVQSPRYKIIEKKQPVAFWCNPISGHNTLYWYLQNLGQGPELLIRYENEEAVDDSQLPKDRFSAERLKGVDSTLKIQPAELGDSAVYLCASSLGSHSTDTQYFGPGTRLTVL.

The rearrangement links TRBV7-9 to TRBJ1-1; the D is unclear. The CDR3 is made up of 13 amino acids. Germline values: CDR1 SEHNR, CDR2 FQNEAQ (reference sequence). Trimming stripped 3 bases from V and 1 base from J, with 6 bases between. The CDR3 DNA reads as TGTGCCAGCAGCTTTGTCGGGAACACTGAAGCTTTCTTT. Protein: CASSFVGNTEAFF.

The chain joins TRBV18 to TRBJ1-1; no clear D. This CDR3 spans 16 amino acids. V gave up 1 base and J gave up 3 bases, with 15 bases separating them. Germline V gene sequence: CDR1 KGHSH, CDR2 LQKENI. The CDR3 coding sequence is TGTGCCAGCTCACCACAGAAAGGCCTTGGGGACACTGAAGCTTTCTTT. The encoded protein is CASSPQKGLGDTEAFF.

The genes are TRBV5-1 and TRBJ2-1; TRBD2 agrees at 13 bases. Germline V gene lookup returns CDR1 SGHRS and CDR2 YFSETQ. The CDR3 runs 15 residues. The V gene end was trimmed by 0 bases and the J gene end by 9 bases; junction bases not matched to a gene: 3. In nucleotides, the CDR3 is TGCGCCAGCAGCTTGGAACTAGCGGGAGGGGGTGAGCAGTTCTTC. This sequence encodes CASSLELAGGGEQFF.